This TCR beta chain was recovered during a study of blood T cell repertoires in COVID-19 (dated by TCRdb to the early 2020s). For the wider study: The collaborator samples originated in the United States, Italy and Spain and spanned the acute and convalescent phases of COVID-19. The prospective study material was composed of cDNA or gDNA derived from T cells, B-cell-depleted T cells, or PBMCs. The dataset comprised deeply sampled blood TCRbeta repertoires from subjects exposed to, actively infected with, or recovered from COVID-19. A freely available public database, intended as a resource for researchers studying the immune response to SARS-CoV-2, is where the repertoires were released. The samples were drawn from two sources: the first 160 participants of the ongoing ImmuneRACE study, and 950 to 1,500 subjects contributed by 6 global collaborators. A de-identified subject ID, COVID-19 status, age in years and sex were almost always included in the sample metadata. Where HLA class I and class II types were available, the types were taken from metadata supplied by the sample provider, not from assay-based typing.

This clone was detected only once. The target of this receptor is not known. Base qualities are not at hand, and no much larger clone is one base apart. Participants in the prospective study were enrolled through a virtual design, were aged about 18 to 90 years, and lived in roughly 24 United States geographic areas. In the prospective study, cohorts were assigned on the basis of participant-reported clinical history obtained from a screening survey and a study questionnaire. Recovered participants in ImmuneRACE Cohort 3 were defined as having two consecutive negative NP/OP PCR tests, clearance from a healthcare professional, or resolution of symptoms. Mobile phlebotomists in the prospective study collected whole blood, serum and a nasopharyngeal or oropharyngeal swab from every participant. Additional blood draws and questionnaires over an approximately two-month period could optionally be provided by prospective study participants. Before DNA extraction, blood samples from the prospective study were shipped at room temperature or frozen.

TCRbeta CDR3 regions were amplified from genomic DNA using the immunoSEQ Assay, a bias-controlled multiplex PCR. As for the authors' bioinformatics: Nucleated cell counts per sample were estimated from amplification of reference gene primers within the assay. To quantify the absolute abundance of each unique TCRbeta CDR3 rearrangement, sequence reads were collapsed and filtered. For each sample, productive Simpson clonality was calculated as the square root of Simpson's diversity index across productive rearrangements. Here the immuneACCESS table is served through TCRdb, limited to in-frame sequences with V and J called. Missing clones are a known gap in these copies; in checked studies unresolved V genes cover under half, and the rest lacks a known reason. V, J and clone size reflect that table, while D and trimming were determined from the DNA. Recorded for this sample are 150,000 to 200,000 clones; 87% of them occurred a single time. Of the sample, 7% falls within the top ten clones.

From the cysteine up to the phenylalanine, the CDR3 has a length of 15 residues. The sequence is cut down to CDR3 DNA, 45 bases in frame from base 1. V gives up 4 bases and J gives up 4 bases, and the segment between their germline ends measures 15 bases. For CDR1 and CDR2, the germline V gene (reference sequence) lists SGHNT and YYREEE. Study-level results and caveats: Clinical and demographic metadata were provided uncurated, with the amount varying by source and participant.

The sequencing input was PBMCs or T cells enriched from blood (not recorded which). This TCR was recovered from a woman aged 50 to 60 who had recovered from COVID-19. The V and J segments used are TRBV5-4 and TRBJ2-1; TRBD2 is possibly the D segment (6 matching bases). DNA sequence: TGTGCCAGCAGCGCCACAGCGGGCCGTTACAATGAGCAGTTCTTC. This translates into CASSATAGRYNEQFF.